These T cell receptor beta chains were read from a single sample in a study of blood T cell repertoires in COVID-19. The repertoire was sequenced with immunoSEQ multiplex PCR; TCRdb's copy has only in-frame clones and lacks some. Of roughly 190,000 clones in the sample, 82% were seen once. Material: PBMCs or T cells enriched from blood (not recorded which). These receptors originate from a man between 40 and 49 years old who had recovered from COVID-19. Each CDR3 is given with its conserved first and last residue. Fields, in order: V gene, D gene, J gene, clone size, CDR3 DNA, CDR3 protein. The D gene is left open where the match is weak. Rows may omit the clone size; those that give it use once, few, many or a size class.

v_gene: TRBV6-5; d_gene: TRBD1; j_gene: TRBJ2-5; abundance: -; CDR3nt: TGTGCCAGCAATCAGGGGGCAAGGGAGACCCAGTACTTC; CDR3aa: CASNQGARETQYF
v_gene: TRBV5-6; d_gene: TRBD2; j_gene: TRBJ2-1; abundance: -; CDR3nt: TGTGCCAGCAGCTTCGAGACTAGCGGCCCGAATGAGCAGTTCTTC; CDR3aa: CASSFETSGPNEQFF
v_gene: TRBV9; d_gene: -; j_gene: TRBJ2-5; abundance: once; CDR3nt: TGTGCCAGCAGCGTAGCGGCGGGCAGGAGCCAAGAGACCCAGTACTTC; CDR3aa: CASSVAAGRSQETQYF
v_gene: TRBV7-2; d_gene: -; j_gene: TRBJ1-2; abundance: once; CDR3nt: TGTGCCAGCAGCTTAGTGCGGGGAGGAAATGGCTACACCTTC; CDR3aa: CASSLVRGGNGYTF
v_gene: TRBV5-1; d_gene: -; j_gene: TRBJ2-1; abundance: -; CDR3nt: TGCGCCAGCAGCTTCAGGGGCGATGAGCAGTTCTTC; CDR3aa: CASSFRGDEQFF
v_gene: TRBV19; d_gene: TRBD2; j_gene: TRBJ2-1; abundance: -; CDR3nt: TGTGCCAGTACCAAACAGGGGACTAGCGGCCCGTACAATGAGCAGTTCTTC; CDR3aa: CASTKQGTSGPYNEQFF
v_gene: TRBV28; d_gene: TRBD2; j_gene: TRBJ2-1; abundance: once; CDR3nt: TGTGCCAGCAGTTTACAAGTGGGACTAGCGGGAAAGGGGGGTCTATTGGAGCAGTTCTTC; CDR3aa: CASSLQVGLAGKGGLLEQFF
v_gene: TRBV7-9; d_gene: -; j_gene: TRBJ1-5; abundance: -; CDR3nt: TGTGCCAGCAGCTTAGCTGGGAGTGCGTTCGGGATTAACAATCAGCCCCAGCATTTT; CDR3aa: CASSLAGSAFGINNQPQHF
v_gene: TRBV9; d_gene: -; j_gene: TRBJ2-2; abundance: few; CDR3nt: TGTGCCAGCAGCGTCGACTACACCGGGGAGCTGTTTTTT; CDR3aa: CASSVDYTGELFF
v_gene: TRBV7-2; d_gene: -; j_gene: TRBJ1-2; abundance: -; CDR3nt: TGTGCCAGCAGCTTAGCTGCGGGCGACTATGGCTACACCTTC; CDR3aa: CASSLAAGDYGYTF
v_gene: TRBV7-3; d_gene: -; j_gene: TRBJ2-3; abundance: -; CDR3nt: TGTGCCAGCGGGGCGGGAACCACTAGCACAGATACGCAGTATTTT; CDR3aa: CASGAGTTSTDTQYF
v_gene: TRBV9; d_gene: -; j_gene: TRBJ2-3; abundance: -; CDR3nt: TGTGCCAGCAGCGTAGCTAGTCATTCTAGCACAGATACGCAGTATTTT; CDR3aa: CASSVASHSSTDTQYF
v_gene: TRBV4-1; d_gene: TRBD1; j_gene: TRBJ2-2; abundance: -; CDR3nt: TGCGCCAGCAGCCAAGAAGGTACGGGACAGGTCGCTCCCGGGAAGCTGTTTTTT; CDR3aa: CASSQEGTGQVAPGKLFF
v_gene: TRBV29-1; d_gene: -; j_gene: TRBJ1-2; abundance: -; CDR3nt: TGCAGCGTTGAAGCCCATCCGGAGGGCTACACCTTC; CDR3aa: CSVEAHPEGYTF
v_gene: TRBV5-6; d_gene: -; j_gene: TRBJ1-1; abundance: -; CDR3nt: TGTGCCAGCAGCCGCCCCGACTCAGGGATAGGAGCTTTCTTT; CDR3aa: CASSRPDSGIGAFF
v_gene: TRBV7-3; d_gene: -; j_gene: TRBJ2-2; abundance: -; CDR3nt: TGTGCCAGCAGATCGGGACTTAACACCGGGGAGCTGTTTTTT; CDR3aa: CASRSGLNTGELFF
v_gene: TRBV5-1; d_gene: TRBD1; j_gene: TRBJ2-5; abundance: many; CDR3nt: TGCGCCACTGGGACAGGGGGAGAGACCCAGTACTTC; CDR3aa: CATGTGGETQYF
v_gene: TRBV21-1; d_gene: -; j_gene: TRBJ1-5; abundance: few; CDR3nt: TGTGCCAGCAGCCCGGGACAGAGGGTGGTTCAGCCCCAGCATTTT; CDR3aa: CASSPGQRVVQPQHF
v_gene: TRBV11-1; d_gene: -; j_gene: TRBJ2-1; abundance: -; CDR3nt: TGTGCCAGCAGCTTAGTTTTTGGGACTGTCTACAATGAGCAGTTCTTC; CDR3aa: CASSLVFGTVYNEQFF
v_gene: TRBV6-5; d_gene: -; j_gene: TRBJ1-1; abundance: -; CDR3nt: TGTGCCAGCGGGGGGTATCAGAACACTGAAGCTTTCTTT; CDR3aa: CASGGYQNTEAFF
v_gene: TRBV27; d_gene: TRBD2; j_gene: TRBJ2-2; abundance: -; CDR3nt: TGTGCCAGCAGCATCCCCAGGACTAGGCTAGCGGACACCGGGGAGCTGTTTTTT; CDR3aa: CASSIPRTRLADTGELFF
v_gene: TRBV10-1; d_gene: TRBD1; j_gene: TRBJ2-1; abundance: -; CDR3nt: TGCGCCAGCAGTGATGGGACAGACCCTCGGGGTGAGCAGTTCTTC; CDR3aa: CASSDGTDPRGEQFF
v_gene: TRBV7-2; d_gene: TRBD1; j_gene: TRBJ2-1; abundance: -; CDR3nt: TGTGCCAGCAGCTTCCGGCAGGGGGTTCGCAATGAGCAGTTCTTC; CDR3aa: CASSFRQGVRNEQFF
v_gene: TRBV11-2; d_gene: -; j_gene: TRBJ1-3; abundance: -; CDR3nt: TGTGCCAGCAGCTCCTCAGACAGCTCTGGAAACACCATATATTTT; CDR3aa: CASSSSDSSGNTIYF
v_gene: TRBV4-3; d_gene: -; j_gene: TRBJ2-1; abundance: -; CDR3nt: TGCGCCAGCAGCCCTACGGCGGGCTCCTACAATGAGCAGTTCTTC; CDR3aa: CASSPTAGSYNEQFF
v_gene: TRBV2; d_gene: TRBD1; j_gene: TRBJ2-7; abundance: -; CDR3nt: TGTGCCAGCAGGGACCTGACAGGGGGCTTCTACGAGCAGTACTTC; CDR3aa: CASRDLTGGFYEQYF
v_gene: TRBV29-1; d_gene: TRBD1; j_gene: TRBJ2-5; abundance: -; CDR3nt: TGCAGCGTTTCCGGGACAGCTAAAGAGACCCAGTACTTC; CDR3aa: CSVSGTAKETQYF
v_gene: TRBV5-3; d_gene: TRBD1; j_gene: TRBJ2-3; abundance: -; CDR3nt: TGTGCCAGAAGCTTGGAACCGGGACAGGGCCGGGGCACAGATACGCAGTATTTT; CDR3aa: CARSLEPGQGRGTDTQYF
v_gene: TRBV19; d_gene: -; j_gene: TRBJ2-7; abundance: -; CDR3nt: TGTGCCAGCCGGCCGGGACACTCGTCCTACGAGCAGTACTTC; CDR3aa: CASRPGHSSYEQYF
v_gene: TRBV19; d_gene: -; j_gene: TRBJ1-1; abundance: -; CDR3nt: TGTGCCAGTAGTATCTGGAATAGCGGAGGAACTGAAGCTTTCTTT; CDR3aa: CASSIWNSGGTEAFF
v_gene: TRBV12-3/TRBV12-4; d_gene: -; j_gene: TRBJ1-1; abundance: -; CDR3nt: TGTGCCAGCAGTTTATTAAACACTGAAGCTTTCTTT; CDR3aa: CASSLLNTEAFF
v_gene: TRBV19; d_gene: TRBD1; j_gene: TRBJ2-2; abundance: once; CDR3nt: TGTGCCAGTAGTATCCCCAGGGGGCCCGGGGAGCTGTTTTTT; CDR3aa: CASSIPRGPGELFF
v_gene: TRBV7-2; d_gene: -; j_gene: TRBJ1-2; abundance: -; CDR3nt: TGTGCCAGCAGCCGTAACAGGGATTACACCTTC; CDR3aa: CASSRNRDYTF
v_gene: TRBV6-5; d_gene: -; j_gene: TRBJ1-3; abundance: -; CDR3nt: TGTGCCAGCAGCCGCGGGACCTCTGGAAACACCATATATTTT; CDR3aa: CASSRGTSGNTIYF
v_gene: TRBV27; d_gene: -; j_gene: TRBJ2-3; abundance: -; CDR3nt: TGTGCCAGCAGTTTATCCTCCTACACAGATACGCAGTATTTT; CDR3aa: CASSLSSYTDTQYF
v_gene: TRBV2; d_gene: TRBD2; j_gene: TRBJ2-2; abundance: -; CDR3nt: TGTGCCAGCAGTGAAAGAGCGGGAGGGCCTAGTGCCGGGGAGCTGTTTTTT; CDR3aa: CASSERAGGPSAGELFF
v_gene: TRBV19; d_gene: TRBD2; j_gene: TRBJ2-1; abundance: -; CDR3nt: TGTGCCAGTAGTATATCCCCTAGCGGCTACAATGAGCAGTTCTTC; CDR3aa: CASSISPSGYNEQFF
v_gene: TRBV29-1; d_gene: -; j_gene: TRBJ1-1; abundance: -; CDR3nt: TGCAGCGTAGGGACTGACACTGAAGCTTTCTTT; CDR3aa: CSVGTDTEAFF
v_gene: TRBV4-2; d_gene: -; j_gene: TRBJ2-5; abundance: -; CDR3nt: TGTGCCAGCAGCCAAGGTGAAGCGGGTCCTGCGAGGGAGACCCAGTACTTC; CDR3aa: CASSQGEAGPARETQYF
v_gene: TRBV9; d_gene: -; j_gene: TRBJ1-1; abundance: -; CDR3nt: TGTGCCAGCAGCGTAGAACGGGGGGCGGGCACTGAAGCTTTCTTT; CDR3aa: CASSVERGAGTEAFF
v_gene: TRBV6-2/TRBV6-3; d_gene: TRBD2; j_gene: TRBJ2-2; abundance: -; CDR3nt: TGTGCCAGCAGTTACTCTCGACTAGCGGGAGAGGAGCTGTTTTTT; CDR3aa: CASSYSRLAGEELFF
v_gene: TRBV6-5; d_gene: TRBD1; j_gene: TRBJ1-1; abundance: -; CDR3nt: TGTGCCAGTAGAAGACAGCCCATACAGGGGACTGAAGCTTTCTTT; CDR3aa: CASRRQPIQGTEAFF
v_gene: TRBV6-2/TRBV6-3; d_gene: -; j_gene: TRBJ2-4; abundance: -; CDR3nt: TGTGCCAGCAGTTACATCGACTATCCAAACGGGAACATTCAGTACTTC; CDR3aa: CASSYIDYPNGNIQYF
v_gene: TRBV5-4; d_gene: TRBD2; j_gene: TRBJ2-3; abundance: -; CDR3nt: TGTGCCAGCGCATCGGGTAGCGGGGAAGATACGCAGTATTTT; CDR3aa: CASASGSGEDTQYF
v_gene: TRBV9; d_gene: TRBD1; j_gene: TRBJ2-1; abundance: -; CDR3nt: TGTGCCAGCAGCGCCCGACAGGGGATAAGGAATGAGCAGTTCTTC; CDR3aa: CASSARQGIRNEQFF
v_gene: TRBV9; d_gene: -; j_gene: TRBJ1-3; abundance: few; CDR3nt: TGTGCCAGCAGCGTAGGGACAGCTGGAAACACCATATATTTT; CDR3aa: CASSVGTAGNTIYF
v_gene: TRBV6-5; d_gene: -; j_gene: TRBJ1-4; abundance: -; CDR3nt: TGTGCCAGCATAAGGACCCCCGGGAGGAGTGAAAAACTGTTTTTT; CDR3aa: CASIRTPGRSEKLFF
v_gene: TRBV5-1; d_gene: TRBD1; j_gene: TRBJ2-1; abundance: -; CDR3nt: TGCGCCAGCAGCTTGGTGTGGGGGACAGGGCCTTACAATGAGCAGTTCTTC; CDR3aa: CASSLVWGTGPYNEQFF
v_gene: TRBV6-5; d_gene: -; j_gene: TRBJ2-7; abundance: -; CDR3nt: TGTGCCAGCAGTTCCTCCGTGTGGGGGCACCGCTACGAGCAGTACTTC; CDR3aa: CASSSSVWGHRYEQYF
v_gene: TRBV2; d_gene: -; j_gene: TRBJ2-3; abundance: few; CDR3nt: TGTGCCAGCAGGGTCGGCAGGGTGGTAACAGATACGCAGTATTTT; CDR3aa: CASRVGRVVTDTQYF